The 19 T cell receptor beta chains below all came from one sample that was sequenced in a study of post-analysis software for immune sequencing data. Study observations and caveats: With TRBV5-6, TRBV5-1 and TRBV20-1 included, 5 or 6 TRBV segments were more frequent in patients than in controls.

The antigens for these receptors are not known. Tagging with unique molecular identifiers was a feature of the TCR beta cDNA libraries. TCRdb processed the PCR reads anew with MiXCR; each CDR3 protein has one entry. Among fewer than 700,000 distinct CDR3 sequences listed, roughly 46% were seen once. The sequencing sample was made of blood. The receptors originated from a girl aged 5-17 years with multiple sclerosis.

This clonotype has a handful of counts. V gene TRBV7-2 combines with J gene TRBJ2-5, with TRBD2 matching 8 bases. The CDR3 length is 15 residues. The trim removed 0 bases at V and 4 bases at J, leaving 4 bases unmatched. Looked up from germline, CDR1 is SGHTA and CDR2 is FQGNSA. CDR3 sequence reads: CASSLARTSLETQYF. The CDR3 DNA reads as TGTGCCAGCAGCTTAGCCCGGACTAGCCTAGAGACCCAGTACTTC.

The chain uses TRBV5-1 and TRBJ1-4, with 7 bases identical to TRBD1. This CDR3 comprises 17 residues. The V and J ends lost 4 bases and 0 bases, in that order; junction bases with no gene match: 9. Germline lookup yields CDR1 SGHRS and CDR2 YFSETQ. CDR3 in amino acids: CASSLTGLKATNEKLFF. CDR3 coding DNA: TGCGCCAGCAGCCTGACAGGGCTTAAAGCAACTAATGAAAAACTGTTTTTT.

This clonotype was found a few times. V gene TRBV28 combines with J gene TRBJ1-5, with D uncertain. V lost 4 bases, J lost 10 bases, and 17 bases lay in between. Per germline, CDR1 MDHEN and CDR2 SYDVKM. This CDR3 spans 14 amino acids. CDR3 DNA: TGTGCCAGCAGTTCCCTCCGGGCCAGGAGCCCCCAGCATTTT. It encodes CASSSLRARSPQHF.

V and J are TRBV20-1 and TRBJ2-3, with 10 positions matching TRBD2. V gave up 4 bases and J gave up 6 bases; unmatched junction bases: 16. Per the germline V gene, CDR1 is DFQATT and CDR2 is SNEGSKA (reference sequence). This CDR3 region has 17 residues. The CDR3 DNA reads as TGCAGTGCTATCGGCAGGGAGGCTAGCGGGGGATGGGATACGCAGTATTTT. Its protein is CSAIGREASGGWDTQYF.

The gene calls are TRBV4-1 and TRBJ2-7, with D hard to call. Trimming removed 0 bases at V and 3 bases at J, with 6 bases between. Germline assignment: CDR1 MGHRA and CDR2 YSYEKL. The CDR3 runs 13 residues. This chain's CDR3 is CASSQEGIYEQYF. The CDR3 region has the DNA TGCGCCAGCAGCCAAGAGGGCATCTACGAGCAGTACTTC.

The V call is TRBV7-2, the J call TRBJ2-5, with 8 bases lining up with TRBD1. Germline values: CDR1 SGHTA, CDR2 FQGNSA. The CDR3 has 15 amino acids. V was clipped by 1 base and J by 5 bases; unmatched bases: 6. The CDR3 spells CASSLGQGAWETQYF. CDR3 coding DNA: TGTGCCAGCAGCTTAGGTCAGGGGGCGTGGGAGACCCAGTACTTC.

This clonotype was found a few times. The chain joins TRBV11-3 to TRBJ2-5; maybe TRBD2 (6 bases). The J call may be mistaken, given a closer DNA end match to TRBJ2-7. The germline gives CDR1 SGHNT, CDR2 YENEEA. The CDR3 sequence is 13 residues long. The CDR3 loop reads CASSNQLASEQYF. The CDR3 bases are TGTGCCAGCAGCAATCAACTAGCATCCGAGCAGTACTTC.

The chain employs TRBV5-1 and TRBJ2-5, with 8 bases identical to TRBD2. The CDR3 consists of 15 residues. V shed 2 bases, J shed 7 bases, and the junction held 10 bases outside the gene matches. Germline CDR1 reads SGHRS; CDR2 reads YFSETQ. CDR3 bases: TGCGCCAGCAGCTTTAGCGGGGACTCTCCACGGACCCAGTACTTC. Translation: CASSFSGDSPRTQYF. Complete variable domain (other parts from reference TRBV5-1 and TRBJ2-5): KAGVTQTPRYLIKTRGQQVTLSCSPISGHRSVSWYQQTPGQGLQFLFEYFSETQRNKGNFPGRFSGRQFSNSRSEMNVSTLELGDSALYLCASSFSGDSPRTQYFGPGTRLLVL.

The J gene is TRBJ2-7, the V gene TRBV4-1; D not resolved. From germline, CDR1 is MGHRA and CDR2 YSYEKL. Trimming cost V 4 bases and J 0 bases, with 16 bases left between them. The length of the CDR3 is 16 residues. Written as DNA, the CDR3 is TGCGCCAGCAGCCCCCCCCGGGTGGCTAGCTCCTACGAGCAGTACTTC. Encoded protein: CASSPPRVASSYEQYF.

This chain connects TRBV29-1 to TRBJ2-5; possibly TRBD1 for D (5 bases). The CDR3 covers 14 residues. The germline gives CDR1 SQVTM, CDR2 ANQGSEA. Trimming left V 6 bases short and J 1 base short, with 15 bases between. The CDR3 nucleotides are TGCAGCGTGGGGCGACTCGTTATCCAAGAGACCCAGTACTTC. Its translation is CSVGRLVIQETQYF. The entire variable domain, with the rest obtained from reference TRBV29-1 and TRBJ2-5, is as follows: SAVISQKPSRDICQRGTSLTIQCQVDSQVTMMFWYRQQPGQSLTLIATANQGSEATYESGFVIDKFPISRPNLTFSTLTVSNMSPEDSSIYLCSVGRLVIQETQYFGPGTRLLVL.

There are a few counts of this clonotype. The genes are TRBV12-3 or TRBV12-4 and TRBJ2-1; D assignment may be TRBD1 or TRBD2 (5 bases each). Trimming shortened V by 7 bases and J by 8 bases, and 24 bases separated the two germline ends. The CDR3 consists of 16 residues. The CDR3 DNA reads as TGTGCCAGCATCCCAAGGCCCAAGAGGGACCACGATGAGCAGTTCTTC. Its translation: CASIPRPKRDHDEQFF.

This clonotype was counted once. This rearrangement joins TRBV5-1 to TRBJ2-5; 9 bases are shared with TRBD1. This CDR3 spans 14 amino acids. Trimming at V came to 3 bases and at J to 11 bases, leaving 11 bases not matched to a gene. From germline, CDR1 is SGHRS and CDR2 YFSETQ. CDR3 DNA: TGCGCCAGCAGCTGGGGGGACAGGGAGTACGGGCAGTACTTC. Translated: CASSWGDREYGQYF.

This clonotype came up a few times. This rearrangement joins TRBV7-2 to TRBJ2-5; no clear D gene. The CDR3 consists of 13 residues. Germline CDR1 SGHTA, CDR2 FQGNSA. Deletions cut 2 bases from V and 4 bases from J, with 8 bases between. The CDR3 is CASSLSAGETQYF. CDR3 DNA sequence: TGTGCCAGCAGCTTAAGTGCTGGAGAGACCCAGTACTTC.

The chain is built from TRBV5-5 and TRBJ1-2; D unclear. V lost 5 bases and J lost 4, with 18 bases in between. The CDR3 is 15 residues long. Germline V CDR1 and CDR2: SGHKS, YYEKEE (reference sequence). This CDR3 is CASRLPGRMPYGYTF. The CDR3 DNA is TGTGCCAGCAGGCTACCGGGCAGAATGCCCTATGGCTACACCTTC.

A single count supports this clonotype. The J gene is TRBJ2-4, the V gene TRBV24-1, with D tentatively TRBD2 (5 bases). The end of the DNA aligns better with TRBJ2-7, so the J call may be wrong. Germline V gives CDR1 KGHDR, CDR2 SFDVKD. The CDR3 consists of 16 residues. CDR3 nucleotide sequence: TGTGCCACCAGTGGCACAACTGGGAGTCGTGGCTACGAGCAGTACTTC. It translates to CATSGTTGSRGYEQYF.

The chain couples TRBV7-2 to TRBJ1-5; D gene uncertain. Germline V gene sequence: CDR1 SGHTA, CDR2 FQGNSA. The V end lost 5 bases, the J end lost 4 bases, and 9 bases lay between the germline ends. The CDR3 has 13 amino acids. The CDR3 loop is CASSDFLNQPQHF. CDR3 nucleotides: TGTGCCAGCAGCGATTTCTTGAATCAGCCCCAGCATTTT.

V and J are TRBV10-2 and TRBJ2-7; D is unresolved. V was shortened by 3 bases and J by 2 bases, with 8 bases between the two germline ends. This CDR3 is built from 13 residues. CDR1 WSHSY and CDR2 SAAADI come from the germline V gene. CDR3 sequence (DNA): TGCGCCAGCAGTGAATTAGCAGCCTACGAGCAGTACTTC. Residues: CASSELAAYEQYF.

This clonotype was detected only a few times. This chain joins TRBV12-3 or TRBV12-4 and TRBJ2-7, with D unresolved. Trimming stripped 3 bases from V and 3 bases from J, with 6 bases between. The CDR3 is 12 amino acids. The DNA for the CDR3 is TGTGCCAGCAGTTTGTGGAACTACGAGCAGTACTTC. It specifies CASSLWNYEQYF.

This clonotype was recorded only once. The chain is built from TRBV5-1 and TRBJ2-1, with 11 bases identical to TRBD2. The CDR3 has 16 amino acids. From germline, CDR1 is SGHRS and CDR2 YFSETQ. The V gene end was trimmed by 1 base and the J gene end by 4 bases; junction bases not matched to a gene: 4. CDR3 amino acids: CASSLRGTSGYNEQFF. The CDR3 DNA follows: TGCGCCAGCAGCTTGCGGGGGACTAGCGGTTACAATGAGCAGTTCTTC.